The 27 T cell receptor beta chains below come from one sample, sequenced in a study of CD8 T cells in ankylosing spondylitis. TCRdb used MiXCR to reprocess the 5' RACE reads, holding one entry per CDR3 protein. The table records over 130,000 distinct CDR3 sequences, roughly 44% of them present only once. The specimen sequenced was synovial fluid, either unsorted or a sorted T cell fraction (not recorded which). The receptors were sampled from a male donor with ankylosing spondylitis.

This clonotype was observed once. The rearrangement uses TRBV4-2 and TRBJ2-3; D is uncertain. V lost 0 bases and J lost 0, with 10 bases in between. The CDR3 is 16 residues long. Per germline, CDR1 LGHNA and CDR2 YNFKEQ. The CDR3 spells CASSQEGPRSTDTQYF. In nucleotides, the CDR3 is TGTGCCAGCAGCCAAGAGGGCCCCAGGAGCACAGATACGCAGTATTTT.

The chain employs TRBV4-2 and TRBJ2-3; 11 nucleotides line up with TRBD2. Germline V gives CDR1 LGHNA, CDR2 YNFKEQ. The V and J ends lost 0 bases and 2 bases, in that order; junction bases with no gene match: 10. CDR3 length: 19 residues. In DNA, the CDR3 is TGTGCCAGCAGCCAAGATGTGCTAGCGGGGGGCCCGCCCACAGATACGCAGTATTTT. Its protein is CASSQDVLAGGPPTDTQYF.

This clonotype has a handful of counts. This chain links TRBV10-3 with TRBJ1-3, with D unresolved. Trimming shortened V by 9 bases and J by 0 bases, and 9 bases separated the two germline ends. In germline, CDR1 is ENHRY, CDR2 SYGVKD. CDR3 length equals 13 residues. In nucleotides, the CDR3 is TGTGCCATGCAAGATTTCTCTGGAAACACCATATATTTT. Residues: CAMQDFSGNTIYF.

This chain links TRBV12-3 or TRBV12-4 with TRBJ2-1; D is undetermined. This CDR3 spans 14 amino acids. Trimming left V 4 bases short and J 0 bases short, with 7 bases between. CDR3 coding DNA: TGTGCCAGCAGTTCCGTAAGCTCCTACAATGAGCAGTTCTTC. Its translation: CASSSVSSYNEQFF.

The chain uses TRBV20-1 and TRBJ2-1; 9 bases are shared with TRBD2. CDR1 DFQATT and CDR2 SNEGSKA come from the germline V gene (reference sequence). This CDR3 is 17 amino acids long. Trimming took 0 bases from V and 9 from J; bases not matched to a gene: 15. The CDR3 coding sequence is TGCAGTGCTAGAGATGGTTCGCGGGGGGGTCCGGGTATTGAGCAGTTCTTC. This encodes CSARDGSRGGPGIEQFF.

J is TRBJ2-2 and V is TRBV5-1, with D perhaps TRBD1 (5 bases). The CDR3 spans 14 residues. In germline, CDR1 is SGHRS, CDR2 YFSETQ. V lost 4 bases and J lost 12, with 19 bases in between. The CDR3, as DNA: TGCGCCAGCAGCCCTCGTTCCTACCCAGGGAAGCTGTTTTTT. This translates into CASSPRSYPGKLFF. Combining the CDR3 with reference TRBV5-1 and TRBJ2-2 gives the whole variable domain KAGVTQTPRYLIKTRGQQVTLSCSPISGHRSVSWYQQTPGQGLQFLFEYFSETQRNKGNFPGRFSGRQFSNSRSEMNVSTLELGDSALYLCASSPRSYPGKLFFGEGSRLTVL.

This clonotype was seen only a few times. This rearrangement joins TRBV12-3 or TRBV12-4 to TRBJ2-1, with D tentatively TRBD1 (6 bases). The CDR3 covers 15 residues. Trimming cost V 8 bases and J 6 bases, with 20 bases left between them. DNA for the CDR3: TGTGCCAGCGGCTCTTTGGACAGCAGAGTCAATGAGCAGTTCTTC. Its translation: CASGSLDSRVNEQFF.

The rearrangement uses TRBV12-3 or TRBV12-4 and TRBJ2-3; TRBD1 agrees at 8 bases. The CDR3 consists of 14 residues. J gave up 14 bases and V 5 bases, and 15 bases lay outside the gene matches. CDR3 amino acids: CASSRRDRPSRGYF. The CDR3 DNA follows: TGTGCCAGCAGTCGCCGGGACAGGCCATCTCGGGGGTATTTT.

The table lists this clonotype with a few counts. CDR3 loop: CASSHGLAGENIQYF. As DNA, the CDR3 is TGTGCCAGCAGCCACGGACTAGCGGGGGAAAACATTCAGTACTTC. The gene calls are TRBV7-9 and TRBJ2-4; 13 bases are a match to TRBD2. V shed 5 bases and J 5 bases; nucleotides not matched to a gene: 3. Germline CDR1 is SEHNR and CDR2 is FQNEAQ (reference sequence). The CDR3 has 15 residues. Combining the CDR3 with reference TRBV7-9 and TRBJ2-4 gives the whole variable domain DTGVSQNPRHKITKRGQNVTFRCDPISEHNRLYWYRQTLGQGPEFLTYFQNEAQLEKSRLLSDRFSAERPKGSFSTLEIQRTEQGDSAMYLCASSHGLAGENIQYFGAGTRLSVL.

The J gene is TRBJ1-1, the V gene TRBV12-3 or TRBV12-4; tentative D call: TRBD1 (5 bases). The CDR3 length is 15 residues. Trimming removed 4 bases from V and 3 bases from J, with 15 bases in between. The CDR3: CASSYLAGGYTEAFF. The CDR3 DNA reads TGTGCCAGCAGTTACCTGGCGGGGGGGTACACTGAAGCTTTCTTT.

The chain combines TRBV9 with TRBJ2-1, with TRBD2 matching over 13 bases. Germline CDR1 is SGDLS and CDR2 is YYNGEE. The ends lost 0 bases at V and 1 base at J; junction bases unmatched: 4. The CDR3 totals 18 residues. The chain's CDR3 is CASSVGGLAGISYNEQFF. In nucleotides, the CDR3 is TGTGCCAGCAGCGTAGGGGGACTAGCGGGGATTTCCTACAATGAGCAGTTCTTC.

The rearrangement uses TRBV7-9 and TRBJ1-4; a possible D gene is TRBD1 (6 bases). The CDR3 loop spans 14 amino acids. Germline CDR1 reads SEHNR; CDR2 reads FQNEAQ (reference sequence). V lost 1 base and J 8 bases, leaving 11 bases between the germline ends. The CDR3 sequence: CASSLGGAREKLFF. CDR3 DNA: TGTGCCAGCAGCTTAGGGGGGGCTAGGGAAAAACTGTTTTTT.

The V call is TRBV6-1, the J call TRBJ1-5; TRBD1 matches 9 bases. The germline gives CDR1 MNHNS, CDR2 SASEGT. J lost 5 bases, V lost 7 bases, and 9 bases had no gene match. The CDR3 loop spans 15 amino acids. CDR3 sequence (DNA): TGTGCCAGCAAGCCCCACAGGGGGCTGTATCAGCCCCAGCATTTT. Translation gives CASKPHRGLYQPQHF.

This clonotype has more than one count but fewer than ten. The gene calls are TRBV4-1 and TRBJ2-5; tentatively, D is TRBD2 (5 bases). The V gene's germline CDR1 is MGHRA and CDR2 YSYEKL. This CDR3 is 15 amino acids long. V was pared by 1 base and J by 0 bases, with 9 bases between. As DNA, the CDR3 is TGCGCCAGCAGCCAAGTCCCGGGGTACCAAGAGACCCAGTACTTC. Encoded protein: CASSQVPGYQETQYF.

This clonotype was seen at least ten times. This chain joins TRBV30 and TRBJ1-5; the D gene is possibly TRBD1 (6 bases). The CDR3 runs 13 residues. Germline CDR1 and CDR2: GTSNPN and SVGIG (reference sequence). V was shortened by 7 bases and J by 2 bases, with 12 bases between the two germline ends. CDR3 in amino acids: CAYQGSGNQPQHF. Here the CDR3 DNA reads TGTGCCTACCAGGGGTCGGGCAATCAGCCCCAGCATTTT.

CDR3 sequence reads: CASSIVPFHEQFF. As DNA, the CDR3 is TGTGCCAGTAGTATAGTTCCGTTCCATGAGCAGTTCTTC. The V gene is TRBV19, the J gene TRBJ2-1; D is uncertain. The CDR3 contains 13 residues. V lost 1 base, J lost 8 bases, and 9 bases lay in between. CDR1 is LNHDA and CDR2 is SQIVND in the germline V gene (reference sequence).

In this sample, this clonotype turned up a few times. The chain uses TRBV11-2 and TRBJ2-1, with 7 bases lining up with TRBD2. The CDR3 is made up of 15 amino acids. V gave up 3 bases and J gave up 4 bases; unmatched junction bases: 6. The germline V gene encodes CDR1 SGHAT and CDR2 FQNNGV. The DNA for the CDR3 is TGTGCCAGCAGCTTTGGGGGGGTGTTTTACAATGAGCAGTTCTTC. It encodes CASSFGGVFYNEQFF. The full variable domain, with the rest looked up from reference TRBV11-2 and TRBJ2-1, is EAGVAQSPRYKIIEKRQSVAFWCNPISGHATLYWYQQILGQGPKLLIQFQNNGVVDDSQLPKDRFSAERLKGVDSTLKIQPAKLEDSAVYLCASSFGGVFYNEQFFGPGTRLTVL.

As concerns this clonotype: Compared with germline, one end of the junction differs, possibly owing to a read error. The chain employs TRBV10-3 and TRBJ2-3; a weak D match, TRBD1 (6 bases). Germline V gene sequence: CDR1 ENHRY, CDR2 SYGVKD. The CDR3 is 16 residues long. Here the CDR3 reads CTISDPPGEGTDTQYF. CDR3 DNA sequence: TGTACCATCAGCGACCCCCCAGGGGAAGGTACAGATACGCAGTATTTT.

The chain links TRBV4-2 to TRBJ2-5; D is undetermined. The germline V and J ends were trimmed by 2 bases and 2 bases, with 3 bases remaining between them. Germline CDR1 reads LGHNA; CDR2 reads YNFKEQ. The CDR3 has 12 residues. CDR3 sequence reads: CASSQRQETQYF. The DNA of the CDR3 is TGTGCCAGCAGCCAAAGACAAGAGACCCAGTACTTC.

The chain links TRBV28 to TRBJ2-1; TRBD2 agrees at 12 bases. The CDR3 extends over 16 amino acids. V shed 6 bases, J shed 7 bases, and the junction held 10 bases outside the gene matches. The germline V gene has CDR1 MDHEN and CDR2 SYDVKM. CDR3 region: CASSSFETSGSNEQFF. The CDR3 nucleotides read TGTGCCAGCAGCTCATTCGAGACTAGCGGGAGTAATGAGCAGTTCTTC.

This CDR3 is CSARFLPGASQPQHF. In DNA, the CDR3 is TGCAGTGCTAGATTTCTCCCGGGGGCAAGTCAGCCCCAGCATTTT. The gene calls are TRBV20-1 and TRBJ1-5, with D perhaps TRBD1 (6 bases). The CDR3 loop spans 15 amino acids. Trimming removed 2 bases at V and 6 bases at J, with 17 bases between. Germline V gene data show CDR1 as DFQATT and CDR2 as SNEGSKA (reference sequence).

The genes are TRBV20-1 and TRBJ1-5; 9 nucleotides match TRBD1. The V gene's germline CDR1 is DFQATT and CDR2 SNEGSKA (reference sequence). The CDR3 has 15 amino acids. J was trimmed by 2 bases and V by 3 bases; bases with no gene match: 5. The CDR3 spells CSASRTGVGNQPQHF. CDR3 sequence (DNA): TGCAGTGCTAGCCGGACAGGGGTGGGCAATCAGCCCCAGCATTTT.

J is TRBJ1-1 and V is TRBV7-6; tentative D call: TRBD1 (5 bases). V dropped 2 bases and J dropped 3 bases, with 10 bases sitting between them. Per germline, CDR1 SGHVS and CDR2 FNYEAQ. The CDR3 is made up of 14 amino acids. The CDR3 spells CASSLQGPDTEAFF. The DNA for the CDR3 is TGTGCCAGCAGCTTACAGGGTCCCGACACTGAAGCTTTCTTT.

This clonotype appeared a few times. The CDR3 sequence is CASSPRPAPSPLHF. For the CDR3, the DNA is TGTGCCAGCAGTCCACGACCAGCCCCCTCACCCCTCCACTTT. The V and J genes are TRBV12-3 or TRBV12-4 and TRBJ1-6; D unresolved. The CDR3 consists of 14 residues. Between the trimmed V and J ends, which lost 5 bases and 10 bases, there was a span of 15 bases.

The chain is built from TRBV6-4 and TRBJ1-1; D is unclear. The CDR3 loop spans 14 amino acids. V lost 2 bases and J 4 bases, leaving 11 bases between the germline ends. The V gene's germline CDR1 is MRHNA and CDR2 SNTAGT. This CDR3 reads CASSDGEASTEAFF. The CDR3 nucleotides are TGTGCCAGCAGTGACGGGGAGGCATCCACTGAAGCTTTCTTT.

This clonotype was counted a few times. J is TRBJ2-7 and V is TRBV6-2 or TRBV6-3; 10 bases map to TRBD1. The germline V gene has CDR1 MNHEY and CDR2 SVGEGT. The trim removed 2 bases at V and 3 bases at J, leaving 1 base unmatched. The CDR3 contains 14 residues. Here the CDR3 reads CASSYGQGGYEQYF. The CDR3 DNA reads as TGTGCCAGCAGTTACGGACAGGGGGGCTACGAGCAGTACTTC.

V usage is TRBV7-9 and J usage is TRBJ2-7, with TRBD1 as a possible D gene (6 bases). CDR1 and CDR2 from the germline V gene are SEHNR and FQNEAQ (reference sequence). The CDR3 runs 16 residues. The V end was cut by 2 bases, the J end by 2 bases, with 16 bases between. CDR3 in amino acids: CASSLSFRTETYEQYF. CDR3 sequence (DNA): TGTGCCAGCAGCTTAAGTTTCAGGACAGAGACCTACGAGCAGTACTTC.